These 11 T cell receptor beta chains were sequenced from one sample in a study of T cell responses to AZD1222 COVID-19 vaccine. Profiled with immunoSEQ multiplex PCR; TCRdb holds only in-frame clones, not every one. The sample lists around 170,000 clones, approximately 91% occurring once. The specimen comprised peripheral blood, sampled on day 0 of AZD1222 vaccination. The receptor source for this set is an adult in good health.

V gene TRBV7-8 combines with J gene TRBJ1-4; TRBD1 matches 7 bases. V was pared by 2 bases and J by 5 bases, with 2 bases of the junction left unmatched. In germline, CDR1 is SGHVS, CDR2 FQNEAQ. This CDR3 spans 14 amino acids. CDR3 DNA sequence: TGTGCCAGCAGCTTATCGACAGGGAATGAAAAACTGTTTTTT. It is translated as CASSLSTGNEKLFF.

CDR3 nucleotides: TGTGCCAGCAGTGGGGACAGTTCCTATGGCTACACCTTC. It is translated as CASSGDSSYGYTF. The rearrangement joins TRBV2 to TRBJ1-2; 7 bases match TRBD1. There are 13 residues in the CDR3. Unmatched junction bases numbered 3, after V lost 4 bases and J lost 4 bases. The germline gives CDR1 SNHLY, CDR2 FYNNEI.

The chain couples TRBV11-2 to TRBJ1-1; D unclear. Germline values: CDR1 SGHAT, CDR2 FQNNGV. V lost 0 bases to trimming and J lost 1 base, with 9 bases between them. The CDR3 contains 15 residues. This CDR3 reads CASSLDLATNTEAFF. DNA for the CDR3: TGTGCCAGCAGCTTAGATCTGGCGACGAACACTGAAGCTTTCTTT.

The V call is TRBV7-2, the J call TRBJ2-7, with D perhaps matching TRBD2 (5 bases). Germline assignment: CDR1 SGHTA and CDR2 FQGNSA. The CDR3 is made up of 13 amino acids. Trimming shortened V by 6 bases and J by 3 bases, and 12 bases separated the two germline ends. The CDR3: CASRSEGDYEQYF. The CDR3, as DNA: TGTGCCAGCAGGAGCGAGGGAGACTACGAGCAGTACTTC.

This chain links TRBV14 with TRBJ1-6; D unclear. This CDR3 region has 13 residues. V was cut by 2 bases and J by 14 bases, with 13 bases left in between. Germline loops: CDR1 SGHDN, CDR2 FVKESK. CDR3 nucleotide sequence: TGTGCCAGCAGCCAATTAGAGCCCCCCACCCTCCACTTT. Translated: CASSQLEPPTLHF.

The rearrangement joins TRBV21-1 to TRBJ2-2; no check of the table's D call, TRBD1, against the DNA was made. TRBV21-1 is labeled a pseudogene. CDR3 length: 17 amino acids. The CDR3 nucleotides are TGTGCCAGCAGCAAAGTAACAGGGACAGGGGTTTCCGGGGAGCTGTTTTTT. Protein sequence: CASSKVTGTGVSGELFF.

V gene TRBV2 combines with J gene TRBJ1-1; possible D gene TRBD1, 5 bases. CDR3 length: 14 amino acids. Between the trimmed V and J ends, which lost 5 bases and 0 bases, there was a span of 10 bases. Germline V gene lookup returns CDR1 SNHLY and CDR2 FYNNEI. CDR3 DNA sequence: TGTGCCAGCAGTTCCCGGGGGATGAACACTGAAGCTTTCTTT. It encodes CASSSRGMNTEAFF.

The genes are TRBV7-2 and TRBJ2-4; 8 nucleotides agree with TRBD2. V was pared by 3 bases and J by 3 bases, with 4 bases of the junction left unmatched. CDR1 and CDR2 (germline): SGHTA, FQGNSA. This CDR3 has 15 residues. The CDR3 region has the DNA TGTGCCAGCAGCTTGAGCGGGGGCGTCAAAAACATTCAGTACTTC. This gives the protein CASSLSGGVKNIQYF.

The gene calls are TRBV7-9 and TRBJ2-5, with 9 bases that match TRBD2. Losses at the gene ends were 5 bases for V and 1 base for J; bases not matched to a gene: 8. Germline V gives CDR1 SEHNR, CDR2 FQNEAQ (reference sequence). The length of the CDR3 is 16 residues. CDR3 region: CASSLERGAGQETQYF. The CDR3 coding sequence is TGTGCCAGCAGCCTCGAGCGGGGGGCGGGCCAAGAGACCCAGTACTTC.

The chain links TRBV27 to TRBJ2-5; D remains unclear. Germline V lookup: CDR1 MNHEY, CDR2 SMNVEV (reference sequence). The V end was cut by 2 bases, the J end by 2 bases, with 9 bases between. The CDR3 runs to 14 residues. DNA of the CDR3: TGTGCCAGCAGTTTACTGGCACGACAAGAGACCCAGTACTTC. This translates into CASSLLARQETQYF.

This clone was detected once. This sequence joins TRBV7-8 and TRBJ1-5, with D unresolved. Trimming left V 4 bases short and J 0 bases short, with 13 bases between. The CDR3 covers 16 residues. Germline CDR1 is SGHVS and CDR2 is FQNEAQ. The CDR3 coding sequence is TGTGCCAGCAGCTCCGCGGGCTTATTTAGCAATCAGCCCCAGCATTTT. This sequence encodes CASSSAGLFSNQPQHF.